This TCR beta chain was retrieved from a study of vaccination effects on CD4 cells after COVID-19. Study details: The second dose preceded post-vaccine samples by a median of 72 days.

Expansion with viral peptide pools was applied to antigen-specific CD4+ T cells by the ViraFEST assay prior to sequencing. The authors isolated CD4+ T cells after about eleven days of culture. Either the mRNA-1273 or the BNT162b2 vaccine was given to participants as two doses. Half-medium exchanges with IL-2 medium took place on days 3 and 7. To note about this clone: The antigen is not known.

The germline V and J ends were trimmed by 6 bases and 5 bases, with 8 bases remaining between them. Germline V gene data show CDR1 as KGHSH and CDR2 as LQKENI. The CDR3 extends over 12 amino acids. Method: immunoSEQ multiplex PCR; TCRdb's copy keeps in-frame clones and lacks some. Of roughly 70,000 clones listed, roughly 79% are singletons. This chain links TRBV18 with TRBJ2-1; D may be TRBD1 (6 bases). This TCR came from a human donor who received a COVID-19 vaccine. The sequencing here drew on CD4+ T cells from PBMCs cultured with HCoV-OC43 spike peptides, taken after COVID-19 vaccination. As to subset: HCoV-OC43 spike overlapping peptide pool stimulation. The CDR3 DNA follows: TGTGCCAGCTCGCCAGGGGACAATGAGCAGTTCTTC. Translated: CASSPGDNEQFF.